The 24 T cell receptor beta chains reported below all come from one sample, sequenced in a study of neoadjuvant anti-PD-1 for oral cavity cancer. Libraries were prepared by immunoSEQ multiplex PCR; TCRdb keeps only in-frame clonotypes and omits some of them. The sample has 14,000 to 15,000 clones, roughly 74% seen once. Source: PBMCs, taken before nivolumab (anti-PD-1) treatment. Every receptor here comes from a person aged 35 to 85 with oral cavity squamous cell carcinoma.

This clone occurred once. The genes are TRBV5-1 and TRBJ2-7; D is ambiguous. The CDR3 runs to 12 residues. Trimming pared 5 bases from V and 3 bases from J, leaving 9 bases between. Germline V CDR1 and CDR2: SGHRS, YFSETQ. The CDR3 DNA is TGCGCCAGCAGGGACGAGCTCTACGAGCAGTACTTC. Amino acid sequence: CASRDELYEQYF.

The chain carries TRBV30 and TRBJ2-7, with D uncertain. Trimming left V 1 base short and J 7 bases short, with 11 bases between. The CDR3 has 12 amino acids. Germline CDR1 is GTSNPN and CDR2 is SVGIG (reference sequence). CDR3 in amino acids: CAWSGNGVEQYF. In DNA form, the CDR3 reads TGTGCCTGGAGTGGAAATGGGGTGGAGCAGTACTTC.

The sample holds one count of this clone. The genes are TRBV2 and TRBJ1-4, with unresolved D. This CDR3 comprises 15 residues. The V end lost 0 bases, the J end lost 3 bases, and 8 bases lay between the germline ends. Germline V gene sequence: CDR1 SNHLY, CDR2 FYNNEI. The CDR3 is CASSEALWANEKLFF. For the CDR3, the DNA is TGTGCCAGCAGTGAAGCGCTTTGGGCTAATGAAAAACTGTTTTTT. Variable domain in full (rest from reference TRBV2 and TRBJ1-4): EPEVTQTPSHQVTQMGQEVILRCVPISNHLYFYWYRQILGQKVEFLVSFYNNEISEKSEIFDDQFSVERPDGSNFTLKIRSTKLEDSAMYFCASSEALWANEKLFFGSGTQLSVL.

The rearrangement joins TRBV5-8 to TRBJ1-6; 7 bases are shared with TRBD1. The junction had 3 bases not matched to a gene; V was cut back by 6 bases and J by 3 bases. The CDR3 extends over 14 amino acids. Germline-derived CDR1 and CDR2 are SGHTS and YDEGEE. The chain's CDR3 is CASNRDSYNSPLHF. The CDR3 DNA is TGTGCCAGCAACCGGGACAGCTATAATTCACCCCTCCACTTT.

This clone is a singleton in its sample. The chain recombines TRBV15 with TRBJ1-2; D is unresolved. Trimming removed 1 base from V and 4 bases from J, with 13 bases in between. CDR1 and CDR2 (germline): LNHNV, YYDKDF (reference sequence). The CDR3 loop spans 15 amino acids. CDR3 sequence (DNA): TGTGCCACCAGCAGAGGGGGTGGCAGTCTCTATGGCTACACCTTC. This translates into CATSRGGGSLYGYTF.

V gene TRBV14 combines with J gene TRBJ1-2; tentatively, D is TRBD1 (6 bases). The V end lost 5 bases, the J end lost 8 bases, and 15 bases lay between the germline ends. The CDR3 has 13 residues. From germline, CDR1 is SGHDN and CDR2 FVKESK. The CDR3 DNA is TGTGCCAGCAGCGAACAGGGTTACAGCGGCTACACCTTC. Translating it yields CASSEQGYSGYTF.

The rearrangement joins TRBV4-1 to TRBJ2-1; D possibly matches TRBD1 or TRBD2 (6 bases each). Looked up from germline, CDR1 is MGHRA and CDR2 is YSYEKL. Between the trimmed V and J ends, which lost 6 bases and 4 bases, there was a span of 16 bases. This CDR3 comprises 15 residues. The CDR3 DNA follows: TGCGCCAGCAGACAATCGGCGGGGACATACAATGAGCAGTTCTTC. Protein product: CASRQSAGTYNEQFF.

The chain carries TRBV11-3 and TRBJ2-3; the D gene is possibly TRBD1 (6 bases). CDR1 and CDR2 from the germline V gene are SGHNT and YENEEA. V lost 5 bases to trimming and J lost 6 bases, with 18 bases between them. This CDR3 is built from 15 residues. The chain's CDR3 is CASSPGTGIDDTQYF. CDR3 sequence (DNA): TGTGCCAGCAGCCCCGGAACAGGGATAGATGATACGCAGTATTTT.

This chain joins TRBV7-8 and TRBJ2-5; 14 bases are a match to TRBD2. Germline lookup yields CDR1 SGHVS and CDR2 FQNEAQ. After removal of 5 bases from V and 5 bases from J, the junction contained 10 bases not matched to a gene. The CDR3 loop spans 17 amino acids. Here the CDR3 DNA reads TGTGCCAGCAGCCTCCTAAGACTAGCGGGGGGGCGGGAGACCCAGTACTTC. Translation: CASSLLRLAGGRETQYF.

This clone was seen more than once but under ten times. The chain combines TRBV5-6 with TRBJ2-7; TRBD2 might be the D (5 bases). From germline, CDR1 is SGHDT and CDR2 YYEEEE. Trimming took off 5 bases at V and 2 bases at J, with 14 bases between the two ends. The CDR3 totals 14 residues. The CDR3 DNA reads as TGTGCCAGCAGAAGGACTCTCGGGCCCTACGAGCAGTACTTC. Protein: CASRRTLGPYEQYF.

The chain couples TRBV7-9 to TRBJ1-2, with 7 bases aligning to TRBD1. Germline V gives CDR1 SEHNR, CDR2 FQNEAQ (reference sequence). The CDR3 is made up of 12 amino acids. Germline trimming cut 5 bases from V and 6 bases from J; bases unmatched to any gene: 3. CDR3 nucleotides: TGTGCCAGCAGCGTGACAGGGAATGGCTACACCTTC. Translated: CASSVTGNGYTF. The full variable domain, in which reference TRBV7-9 and TRBJ1-2 provide the parts outside the CDR3, is DTGVSQNPRHKITKRGQNVTFRCDPISEHNRLYWYRQTLGQGPEFLTYFQNEAQLEKSRLLSDRFSAERPKGSFSTLEIQRTEQGDSAMYLCASSVTGNGYTFGSGTRLTVV.

This clone showed up just a few times. The CDR3 is CASSRRTGGKGSYGYTF. The CDR3 DNA reads as TGTGCCAGCAGCCGTCGGACAGGGGGCAAAGGCTCCTATGGCTACACCTTC. The chain joins TRBV7-9 to TRBJ1-2, with 11 bases aligning to TRBD1. Germline V gene sequence: CDR1 SEHNR, CDR2 FQNEAQ (reference sequence). Trimming took 5 bases from V and 4 from J; bases not matched to a gene: 12. The CDR3 has 17 amino acids.

The chain links TRBV7-9 to TRBJ1-2; unclear D gene. CDR1 is SEHNR and CDR2 is FQNEAQ in the germline V gene (reference sequence). Trimming took 1 base from V and 4 from J, leaving 13 bases between them. The CDR3 is made up of 15 amino acids. As DNA, the CDR3 is TGTGCCAGCAGCTTAGTTGCGGCATCTTTCTATGGCTACACCTTC. Protein product: CASSLVAASFYGYTF.

This rearrangement joins TRBV30 to TRBJ1-5, with no clear D. CDR1 and CDR2 (germline): GTSNPN, SVGIG (reference sequence). The CDR3 contains 17 residues. Deletions cut 1 base from V and 0 bases from J, with 16 bases between. CDR3 in amino acids: CAWSGALNTHSNQPQHF. In DNA form, the CDR3 reads TGTGCCTGGAGTGGGGCGCTGAATACTCATAGCAATCAGCCCCAGCATTTT.

The rearrangement joins TRBV4-1 to TRBJ2-2; 11 bases are shared with TRBD2. The CDR3 is 17 amino acids. Germline CDR1 and CDR2: MGHRA and YSYEKL. J was trimmed by 1 base and V by 2 bases; bases with no gene match: 3. The CDR3 coding sequence is TGCGCCAGCAGCCAAACCCTAGCGGGGGGGAACACCGGGGAGCTGTTTTTT. It encodes CASSQTLAGGNTGELFF.

CDR3 residues: CASSIALLQPQHF. CDR3 in DNA: TGTGCCAGTAGTATCGCCCTACTACAGCCCCAGCATTTT. V gene TRBV19 combines with J gene TRBJ1-5, with no clear D. This CDR3 has 13 amino acids. Trimming took 3 bases from V and 7 from J, leaving 10 bases between them. In germline, CDR1 is LNHDA, CDR2 SQIVND (reference sequence).

This clone was seen a few times. V is TRBV4-1 and J is TRBJ1-3; unclear D gene. This CDR3 is built from 14 residues. Germline CDR1 reads MGHRA; CDR2 reads YSYEKL. With 2 bases removed from V and 0 bases from J, the gap between germline ends came to 5 bases. The CDR3 protein is CASSQTGSGNTIYF. The CDR3, as DNA: TGCGCCAGCAGCCAAACGGGCTCTGGAAACACCATATATTTT.

This chain connects TRBV6-1 to TRBJ1-1; D not resolved. Per the germline V gene, CDR1 is MNHNS and CDR2 is SASEGT. V lost 7 bases and J 0 bases, leaving 15 bases between the germline ends. This CDR3 comprises 15 residues. The CDR3 region is CASTLVRSMNTEAFF. The DNA of the CDR3 is TGTGCCAGCACCCTAGTTAGGAGCATGAACACTGAAGCTTTCTTT.

The rearrangement joins TRBV11-2 to TRBJ1-1; D perhaps matches TRBD1 (5 bases). Per germline, CDR1 SGHAT and CDR2 FQNNGV. This CDR3 is 14 amino acids long. Trimming shortened V by 3 bases and J by 10 bases, and 18 bases separated the two germline ends. The CDR3 nucleotides are TGTGCCAGCAGCTTCGGACGCTCTTTGAGGGGAGCTTTCTTT. It translates to CASSFGRSLRGAFF.

The chain links TRBV2 to TRBJ1-4; maybe TRBD1 (5 bases). Trimming left V 1 base short and J 10 bases short, with 16 bases between. The CDR3 length is 15 residues. From germline, CDR1 is SNHLY and CDR2 FYNNEI. This chain's CDR3 is CASSEVGGTLRKLFF. DNA for the CDR3: TGTGCCAGCAGTGAAGTAGGTGGGACCCTAAGAAAACTGTTTTTT.

V and J are TRBV6-1 and TRBJ1-3; D is unclear. Germline V gene data show CDR1 as MNHNS and CDR2 as SASEGT. V lost 8 bases, J lost 0 bases, and 14 bases lay in between. The length of the CDR3 is 15 residues. CDR3 sequence (DNA): TGTGCCAGCTGGACGAGACGCGTCTCTGGAAACACCATATATTTT. It is translated as CASWTRRVSGNTIYF.

The rearrangement uses TRBV5-1 and TRBJ1-4, with D possibly matching TRBD1 (6 bases). Trimming stripped 4 bases from V and 6 bases from J, with 13 bases between. Germline V gives CDR1 SGHRS, CDR2 YFSETQ. This CDR3 region has 14 residues. CDR3 nucleotides: TGCGCCAGCAGCCCCCAGGGGAGGGATGAAAAACTGTTTTTT. This sequence encodes CASSPQGRDEKLFF.

This rearrangement joins TRBV6-5 to TRBJ1-1; D ambiguous. The V and J ends lost 0 bases and 5 bases respectively, with 13 bases between them. Germline CDR1 and CDR2: MNHEY and SVGAGI. The CDR3 sequence is 15 residues long. DNA of the CDR3: TGTGCCAGCAGTTACTCTGGCAGCAAGGGTACTGAAGCTTTCTTT. This codes for CASSYSGSKGTEAFF.

The rearrangement links TRBV15 to TRBJ2-7, with D maybe TRBD2 (6 bases). The CDR3 runs 15 residues. Germline assignment: CDR1 LNHNV and CDR2 YYDKDF (reference sequence). Trimming pared 5 bases from V and 0 bases from J, leaving 14 bases between. CDR3 loop: CATSVGDGSSYEQYF. The CDR3 nucleotides are TGTGCCACCAGCGTGGGGGACGGGAGCTCCTACGAGCAGTACTTC.